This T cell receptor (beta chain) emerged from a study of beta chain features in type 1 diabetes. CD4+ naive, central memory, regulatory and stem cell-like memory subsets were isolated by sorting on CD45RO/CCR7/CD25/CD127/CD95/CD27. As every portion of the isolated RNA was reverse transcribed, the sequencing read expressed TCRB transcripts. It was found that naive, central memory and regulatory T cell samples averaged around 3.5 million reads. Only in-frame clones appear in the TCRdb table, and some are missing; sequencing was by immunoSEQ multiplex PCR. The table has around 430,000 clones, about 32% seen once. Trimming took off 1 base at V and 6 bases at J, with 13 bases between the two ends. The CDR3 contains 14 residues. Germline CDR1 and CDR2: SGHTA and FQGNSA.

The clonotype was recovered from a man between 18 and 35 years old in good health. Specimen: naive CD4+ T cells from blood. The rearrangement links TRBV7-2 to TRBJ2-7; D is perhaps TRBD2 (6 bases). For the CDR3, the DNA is TGTGCCAGCAGCTTAGTAGCGGTCCTCTCCGAGCAGTACTTC. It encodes CASSLVAVLSEQYF.